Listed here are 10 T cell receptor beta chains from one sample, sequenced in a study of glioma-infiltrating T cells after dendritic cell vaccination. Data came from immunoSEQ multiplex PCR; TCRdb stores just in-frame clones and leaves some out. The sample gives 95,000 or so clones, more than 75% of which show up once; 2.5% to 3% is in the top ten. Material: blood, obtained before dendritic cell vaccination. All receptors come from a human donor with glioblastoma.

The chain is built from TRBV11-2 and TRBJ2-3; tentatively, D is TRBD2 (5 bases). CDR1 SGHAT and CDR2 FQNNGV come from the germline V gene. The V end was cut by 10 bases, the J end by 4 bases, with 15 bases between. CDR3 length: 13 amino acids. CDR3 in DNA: TGTGCCACCAACTCACTAGGACCAGATACGCAGTATTTT. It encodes CATNSLGPDTQYF.

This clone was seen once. In nucleotides, the CDR3 is TGCGCCAGCAGCTCACAGGGGGGGAGCACTGAAGCTTTCTTT. It is translated as CASSSQGGSTEAFF. This chain links TRBV5-1 with TRBJ1-1; 8 bases match TRBD1. The germline V gene encodes CDR1 SGHRS and CDR2 YFSETQ. There are 14 residues in the CDR3. J lost 4 bases, V lost 3 bases, and 5 bases had no gene match.

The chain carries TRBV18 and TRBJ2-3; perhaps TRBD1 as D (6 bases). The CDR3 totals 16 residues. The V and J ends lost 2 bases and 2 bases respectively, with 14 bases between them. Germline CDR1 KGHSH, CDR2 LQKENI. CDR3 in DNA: TGTGCCAGCTCACCAAGTCCCAGGGGCAACACAGATACGCAGTATTTT. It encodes CASSPSPRGNTDTQYF.

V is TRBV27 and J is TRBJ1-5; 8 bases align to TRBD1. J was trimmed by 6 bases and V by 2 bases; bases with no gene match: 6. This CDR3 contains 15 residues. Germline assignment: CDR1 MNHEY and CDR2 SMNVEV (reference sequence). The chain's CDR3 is CASSLRTGSLQPQHF. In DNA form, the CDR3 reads TGTGCCAGCAGTTTACGGACAGGGTCCCTTCAGCCCCAGCATTTT.

CDR3 sequence reads: CSVEGGLSSGNTIYF. For the CDR3, the DNA is TGCAGCGTCGAGGGAGGGCTGAGCTCTGGAAACACCATATATTTT. V gene TRBV29-1 combines with J gene TRBJ1-3; D remains unclear. Germline V CDR1 and CDR2: SQVTM, ANQGSEA. V shed 6 bases and J shed 0 bases, with 15 bases lying between them. The CDR3 loop spans 15 amino acids.

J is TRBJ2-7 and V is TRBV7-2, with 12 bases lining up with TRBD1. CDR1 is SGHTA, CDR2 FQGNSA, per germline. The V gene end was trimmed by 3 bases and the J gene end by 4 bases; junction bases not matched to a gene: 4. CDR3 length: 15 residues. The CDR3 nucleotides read TGTGCCAGCAGCTTGGGGACAGGGGGCTTGTACGAGCAGTACTTC. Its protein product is CASSLGTGGLYEQYF.

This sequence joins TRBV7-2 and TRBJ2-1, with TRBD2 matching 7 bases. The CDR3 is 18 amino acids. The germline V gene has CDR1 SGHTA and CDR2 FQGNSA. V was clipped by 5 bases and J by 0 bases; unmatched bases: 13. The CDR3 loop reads CASSPLGLADSSYNEQFF. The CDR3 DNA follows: TGTGCCAGCAGCCCTCTGGGGCTAGCGGATAGCTCCTACAATGAGCAGTTCTTC.

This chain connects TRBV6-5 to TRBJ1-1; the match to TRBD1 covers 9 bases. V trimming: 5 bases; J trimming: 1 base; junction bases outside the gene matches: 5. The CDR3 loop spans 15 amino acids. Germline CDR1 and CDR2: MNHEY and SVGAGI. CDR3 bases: TGTGCCAGCAGTGGGCCGGGACAGGGGAACACTGAAGCTTTCTTT. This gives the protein CASSGPGQGNTEAFF.

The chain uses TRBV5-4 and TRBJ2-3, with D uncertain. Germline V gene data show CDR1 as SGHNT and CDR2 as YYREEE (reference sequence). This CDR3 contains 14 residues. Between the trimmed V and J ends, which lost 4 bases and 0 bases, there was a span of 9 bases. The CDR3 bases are TGTGCCAGCAGCCCTCCCTCTAGCACAGATACGCAGTATTTT. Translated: CASSPPSSTDTQYF.

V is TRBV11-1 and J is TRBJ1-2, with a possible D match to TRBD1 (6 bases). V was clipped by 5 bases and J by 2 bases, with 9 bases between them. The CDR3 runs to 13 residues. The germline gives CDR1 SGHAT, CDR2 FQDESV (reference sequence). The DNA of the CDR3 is TGTGCCAGCAGCACCGGACAGAACTATGGCTACACCTTC. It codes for CASSTGQNYGYTF.